This T cell receptor (beta chain) was recorded in a study of beta chain features in type 1 diabetes. Findings of the study overall: TCRB CDR3s were moderately but significantly shorter in Type 1 diabetes patients in all four CD4+ subsets. When VDJ junctions were examined, type 1 diabetes patients showed fewer insertions and more deletions.

Remarks on this clone: Its specificity is not known.

Expressed TCRB transcripts were sequenced because the isolated RNA had all been reverse transcribed beforehand. Produced via immunoSEQ multiplex PCR; TCRdb's table is partial and in-frame only. In the table there are 300,000 to 350,000 clones, around a fifth of which are singletons. Every single donor gave one heparinised blood draw, and these averaged roughly 0.11 L. The V gene end was trimmed by 8 bases and the J gene end by 1 base; junction bases not matched to a gene: 18. Germline CDR1 reads GTSNPN; CDR2 reads SVGIG (reference sequence). The CDR3 length is 18 residues. This TCR was recovered from a woman aged 18-30 years in good health. Sequencing input: naive CD4+ T cells from blood. The chain joins TRBV30 to TRBJ2-3, with 10 bases aligning to TRBD2. CDR3 in amino acids: CARPPTSGHHTCTDTQYF. The CDR3 nucleotides read TGTGCCCGGCCCCCGACTAGCGGGCACCATACCTGCACAGATACGCAGTATTTT.